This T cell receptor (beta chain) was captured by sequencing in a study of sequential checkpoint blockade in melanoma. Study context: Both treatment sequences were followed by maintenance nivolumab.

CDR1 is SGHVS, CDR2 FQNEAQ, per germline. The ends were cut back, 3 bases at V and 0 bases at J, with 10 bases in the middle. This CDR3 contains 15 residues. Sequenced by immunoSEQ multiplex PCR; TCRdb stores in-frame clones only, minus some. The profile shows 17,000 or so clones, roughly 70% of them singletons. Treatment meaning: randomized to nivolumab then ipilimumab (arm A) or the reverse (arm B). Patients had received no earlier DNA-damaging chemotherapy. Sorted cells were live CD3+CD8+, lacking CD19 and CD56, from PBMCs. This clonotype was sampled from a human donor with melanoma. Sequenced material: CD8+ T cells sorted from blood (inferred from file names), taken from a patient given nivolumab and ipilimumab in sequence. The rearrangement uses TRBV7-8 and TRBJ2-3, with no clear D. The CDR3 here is CASSLGQKSTDTQYF. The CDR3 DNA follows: TGTGCCAGCAGCTTGGGCCAAAAAAGCACAGATACGCAGTATTTT.